The 18 T cell receptor beta chains given below trace back to one sample, sequenced in a study of blood T cell repertoires in COVID-19. The protocol was immunoSEQ multiplex PCR, while the TCRdb copy is restricted to in-frame clones and leaves out a portion. The sample contains 220,000 or so clones, over 60% of which appear only once. Source material: peripheral blood. Receptor source: a woman in her 70s with acute or convalescent COVID-19.

The gene calls are TRBV28 and TRBJ2-1; unclear D gene. Germline V gene sequence: CDR1 MDHEN, CDR2 SYDVKM. This CDR3 is 12 amino acids long. V was pared by 2 bases and J by 9 bases, with 8 bases between. The CDR3 is CASSLRQAEQFF. DNA for the CDR3: TGTGCCAGCAGTTTAAGGCAGGCTGAGCAGTTCTTC.

V and J are TRBV11-2 and TRBJ1-6, with 10 bases fitting TRBD1. Germline values: CDR1 SGHAT, CDR2 FQNNGV. Losses at the gene ends were 2 bases for V and 8 bases for J; bases not matched to a gene: 6. The CDR3 runs 16 residues. The CDR3 DNA reads TGTGCCAGCAGCTTATATTGGGACAGGGGCGATTCACCCCTCCACTTT. Its translation: CASSLYWDRGDSPLHF.

V is TRBV3-1 (or the pseudogene TRBV3-2) and J is TRBJ2-1, with 15 bases matching TRBD2. The trim removed 1 base at V and 5 bases at J, leaving 3 bases unmatched. Germline CDR1 LGHDT, CDR2 YNNKEL (reference sequence). This CDR3 comprises 17 residues. As DNA, the CDR3 is TGTGCCAGCAGCCAAGGGACTAGCGGGAGGGCCAACAATGAGCAGTTCTTC. Translated, it gives CASSQGTSGRANNEQFF.

The table lists this clone with a few counts. This rearrangement joins TRBV7-8 to TRBJ2-7; 11 nucleotides agree with TRBD2. Germline values: CDR1 SGHVS, CDR2 FQNEAQ. The junction had 6 bases not matched to a gene; V was cut back by 1 base and J by 4 bases. The CDR3 length is 16 residues. The CDR3 is CASSLESGTSGYEQYF. Written as DNA, the CDR3 is TGTGCCAGCAGCTTAGAAAGCGGGACTAGCGGATACGAGCAGTACTTC.

This chain links TRBV7-9 with TRBJ2-2; D perhaps matches TRBD1 (6 bases). Germline V gene lookup returns CDR1 SEHNR and CDR2 FQNEAQ (reference sequence). V lost 1 base and J lost 9, with 18 bases in between. The CDR3 is made up of 16 amino acids. The chain's CDR3 is CASSLEWTADLWELFF. The CDR3 coding sequence is TGTGCCAGCAGCTTAGAGTGGACAGCGGACCTATGGGAGCTGTTTTTT. Based on the CDR3 plus reference TRBV7-9 and TRBJ2-2, the full variable domain is DTGVSQNPRHKITKRGQNVTFRCDPISEHNRLYWYRQTLGQGPEFLTYFQNEAQLEKSRLLSDRFSAERPKGSFSTLEIQRTEQGDSAMYLCASSLEWTADLWELFFGEGSRLTVL.

V and J are TRBV14 and TRBJ1-6; D is unresolved. This CDR3 comprises 15 residues. Germline CDR1 and CDR2: SGHDN and FVKESK. V lost 2 bases to trimming and J lost 10 bases, with 15 bases between them. DNA of the CDR3: TGTGCCAGCAGCCAACCTGGACTGGGCTACTCACCCCTCCACTTT. Amino acid sequence: CASSQPGLGYSPLHF.

The chain links TRBV24-1 to TRBJ2-6; 9 bases are a match to TRBD1. The CDR3 has 16 amino acids. Germline CDR1 is KGHDR and CDR2 is SFDVKD. The V gene end was trimmed by 3 bases and the J gene end by 2 bases; junction bases not matched to a gene: 1. The CDR3, as DNA: TGTGCCACCAGTGATCGGACAGGGGCTGGGGCCAACGTCCTGACTTTC. Its translation is CATSDRTGAGANVLTF.

The chain joins TRBV19 to TRBJ2-3, with D perhaps matching TRBD2 (5 bases). CDR1 and CDR2 from the germline V gene are LNHDA and SQIVND (reference sequence). Trimming removed 8 bases from V and 5 bases from J, with 8 bases in between. CDR3 length: 11 amino acids. This CDR3 reads CASAEVDTQYF. The DNA for the CDR3 is TGTGCCAGTGCGGAGGTAGATACGCAGTATTTT.

This sequence joins TRBV9 and TRBJ1-2, with D perhaps TRBD1 (5 bases). V lost 0 bases and J lost 1, with 7 bases in between. This CDR3 comprises 14 residues. Germline loops: CDR1 SGDLS, CDR2 YYNGEE. The CDR3 loop is CASSVATDNYGYTF. The CDR3 nucleotides are TGTGCCAGCAGCGTAGCGACAGATAACTATGGCTACACCTTC.

This chain connects TRBV30 to TRBJ1-2; tentatively, D is TRBD1 (5 bases). The germline V gene has CDR1 GTSNPN and CDR2 SVGIG (reference sequence). CDR3 length: 12 residues. The V end was cut by 0 bases, the J end by 8 bases, with 10 bases between. In DNA, the CDR3 is TGTGCCTGGAGTGTACTTGGGGCAGGCTACACCTTC. As protein: CAWSVLGAGYTF.

This clone was counted only a few times. Within the sample, other DNA sequences also encode this same CDR3. The chain uses TRBV6-5 and TRBJ1-2; 9 nucleotides line up with TRBD1. This CDR3 has 14 amino acids. The germline gives CDR1 MNHEY, CDR2 SVGAGI. J was trimmed by 3 bases and V by 5 bases; bases with no gene match: 4. CDR3 region: CASSRTGGDYGYTF. DNA of the CDR3: TGTGCCAGCAGTAGAACAGGGGGCGACTATGGCTACACCTTC.

V and J are TRBV5-6 and TRBJ2-7; 11 nucleotides match TRBD2. The V segment lost 3 bases and the J segment 3 bases; nucleotides outside the gene matches: 8. Germline V CDR1 and CDR2: SGHDT, YYEEEE. This CDR3 region has 16 residues. CDR3 sequence (DNA): TGTGCCAGCAGCTGGATTCTAGCGGGAGGCATCTACGAGCAGTACTTC. Its protein is CASSWILAGGIYEQYF.

V is TRBV28 and J is TRBJ1-3; the match to TRBD1 covers 7 bases. Losses at the gene ends were 4 bases for V and 2 bases for J; bases not matched to a gene: 5. CDR3 length: 15 residues. The V gene's germline CDR1 is MDHEN and CDR2 SYDVKM. CDR3 region: CASSSTGAPGNTIYF. As DNA, the CDR3 is TGTGCCAGCAGTTCAACAGGGGCGCCTGGAAACACCATATATTTT.

The CDR3 bases are TGTGCCAGCAGTGCGGGACTAGCGGGAGCCCCAGATACGCAGTATTTT. It specifies CASSAGLAGAPDTQYF. This chain connects TRBV2 to TRBJ2-3; 14 bases align to TRBD2. Germline V CDR1 and CDR2: SNHLY, FYNNEI. CDR3 length: 16 amino acids. V trimming: 4 bases; J trimming: 4 bases; junction bases outside the gene matches: 4.

The CDR3 spells CASSLGMGGNQETQYF. The CDR3 DNA reads as TGTGCCAGCAGCTTGGGGATGGGGGGGAACCAAGAGACCCAGTACTTC. The chain links TRBV5-5 to TRBJ2-5, with TRBD2 identical over 7 bases. V was pared by 0 bases and J by 0 bases, with 5 bases of the junction left unmatched. Germline loops: CDR1 SGHKS, CDR2 YYEKEE (reference sequence). This CDR3 spans 16 amino acids.

The chain carries TRBV7-8 and TRBJ1-3, with D hard to call. The V end lost 2 bases, the J end lost 0 bases, and 11 bases lay between the germline ends. The length of the CDR3 is 16 residues. Germline CDR1 SGHVS, CDR2 FQNEAQ. CDR3 in DNA: TGTGCCAGCAGCTTAAATCTATACTACTCTGGAAACACCATATATTTT. Translated, it gives CASSLNLYYSGNTIYF.

The chain is built from TRBV20-1 and TRBJ2-1; possibly TRBD2 for D (5 bases). Germline loops: CDR1 DFQATT, CDR2 SNEGSKA (reference sequence). There are 11 residues in the CDR3. CDR3 loop: CSPTTHNEQFF. The CDR3 nucleotides are TGCAGCCCGACTACCCACAATGAGCAGTTCTTC.

This chain joins TRBV29-1 and TRBJ1-2, with D perhaps TRBD1 (5 bases). This CDR3 spans 13 amino acids. CDR1 is SQVTM, CDR2 ANQGSEA, per germline. V was trimmed by 4 bases and J by 8 bases, leaving 17 bases between them. The CDR3 DNA reads TGCAGCGTTGGTGGACAACCCGCCCACGGCTACACCTTC. Translation gives CSVGGQPAHGYTF.